Here is one T cell receptor (beta chain) with its context. This sample is drawn from a study of blood T cell repertoires in COVID-19. Whole-study context: Collection of acute and convalescent COVID-19 samples took place in the United States, Italy and Spain. Nucleic acid was either cDNA or gDNA, and it came from T cells, B-cell-depleted T cells, or PBMCs.

Produced via immunoSEQ multiplex PCR; TCRdb's table is partial and in-frame only. The table includes about 250,000 clones, roughly 80% detected once. From germline, CDR1 is SNHLY and CDR2 FYNNEI. CDR3 length: 15 amino acids. V lost 4 bases and J lost 2, with 15 bases in between. Material for sequencing was peripheral blood. The genes are TRBV2 and TRBJ2-7; maybe TRBD1 (6 bases). This TCR came from an elderly man with acute or convalescent COVID-19. The chain's CDR3 is CASSASRTAPYEQYF. In nucleotides, the CDR3 is TGTGCCAGCAGTGCTAGTAGGACAGCCCCCTACGAGCAGTACTTC.